What follows describes a single T cell receptor (beta chain). These data come from a study of blood T cell repertoires in COVID-19. Study-wide context: Italy, Spain and the United States were the sources of the convalescent and acute COVID-19 samples. In each case, the material was cDNA or gDNA derived from T cells, B-cell-depleted T cells, or PBMCs.

Repertoires were generated with immunoSEQ multiplex PCR, while TCRdb's copy carries only in-frame clones and drops some. The sample records 150,000 to 200,000 clones, approximately 82% being singletons. The CDR3 is made up of 12 amino acids. Trimming removed 4 bases from V and 5 bases from J, with 6 bases in between. Per germline, CDR1 SGHNT and CDR2 YYREEE (reference sequence). The specimen sequenced was peripheral blood. This receptor was identified in a man between 65 and 85 years old who had recovered from COVID-19. The chain links TRBV5-4 to TRBJ2-2; D unresolved. The CDR3 loop is CASSPSTGELFF. The CDR3 DNA is TGTGCCAGCAGCCCCTCGACCGGGGAGCTGTTTTTT.